The 9 T cell receptor beta chains below were found in one sample sequenced in a study of blood T cell repertoires in COVID-19. Using immunoSEQ multiplex PCR, the repertoire was profiled, and TCRdb retains in-frame clones only, with some absent. Counted here are 160,000 or so clones, around four fifths occurring once; the ten biggest clones make up approximately 10%. The sequencing sample was made of peripheral blood. The receptors were gathered from a human donor in a cohort sampled during active COVID-19.

The chain recombines TRBV2 with TRBJ1-1; TRBD1 aligns across 8 bases. The CDR3 consists of 15 residues. Trimming cost V 3 bases and J 5 bases; bases outside gene matches: 8. Germline values: CDR1 SNHLY, CDR2 FYNNEI. The CDR3 sequence is CASSDDRGSYTEAFF. In DNA form, the CDR3 reads TGTGCCAGCAGTGATGACAGGGGAAGTTATACTGAAGCTTTCTTT.

J is TRBJ2-7 and V is TRBV28; no clear D. This CDR3 is built from 13 residues. Trimming stripped 3 bases from V and 2 bases from J, with 8 bases between. Germline-derived CDR1 and CDR2 are MDHEN and SYDVKM. The CDR3 DNA reads TGTGCCAGCAGTTTCTCGCTAACCTACGAGCAGTACTTC. This sequence encodes CASSFSLTYEQYF. The full variable domain, with the rest looked up from reference TRBV28 and TRBJ2-7, is DVKVTQSSRYLVKRTGEKVFLECVQDMDHENMFWYRQDPGLGLRLIYFSYDVKMKEKGDIPEGYSVSREKKERFSLILESASTNQTSMYLCASSFSLTYEQYFGPGTRLTVT.

The chain links TRBV30 to TRBJ2-3, with 7 bases lining up with TRBD2. The CDR3 is 15 amino acids. In germline, CDR1 is GTSNPN, CDR2 SVGIG (reference sequence). Trimming cost V 1 base and J 2 bases; bases outside gene matches: 6. The DNA for the CDR3 is TGTGCCTGGAGTGGCGGGGAGGGTTTCACAGATACGCAGTATTTT. It yields the protein CAWSGGEGFTDTQYF.

This chain links TRBV5-8 with TRBJ1-1; TRBD1 matches at 7 bases. The CDR3 runs to 13 residues. Trimming cost V 1 base and J 6 bases; bases outside gene matches: 3. Germline CDR1 SGHTS, CDR2 YDEGEE. The DNA for the CDR3 is TGTGCCAGCAGCTTGACAGGGGATCCTGAAGCTTTCTTT. Protein: CASSLTGDPEAFF.

The J gene is TRBJ1-6, the V gene TRBV5-4; D remains ambiguous. The V and J ends lost 0 bases and 10 bases respectively, with 11 bases between them. CDR3 size: 14 residues. Germline V CDR1 and CDR2: SGHNT, YYREEE (reference sequence). The chain's CDR3 is CASSLGIESSPLHF. The CDR3 bases are TGTGCCAGCAGCTTGGGAATAGAGAGCTCACCCCTCCACTTT.

This sequence joins TRBV19 and TRBJ1-3, with TRBD1 matching 9 bases. The germline gives CDR1 LNHDA, CDR2 SQIVND (reference sequence). This CDR3 region has 15 residues. Trimming took 9 bases from V and 2 from J; bases not matched to a gene: 8. The CDR3 sequence: CASKGTGLPGNTIYF. The CDR3 DNA sequence: TGTGCCAGCAAGGGGACAGGGCTGCCTGGAAACACCATATATTTT. Complete variable domain (other parts from reference TRBV19 and TRBJ1-3): DGGITQSPKYLFRKEGQNVTLSCEQNLNHDAMYWYRQDPGQGLRLIYYSQIVNDFQKGDIAEGYSVSREKKESFPLTVTSAQKNPTAFYLCASKGTGLPGNTIYFGEGSWLTVV.

This sequence joins TRBV6-4 and TRBJ1-1; TRBD1 agrees at 8 bases. The V gene's germline CDR1 is MRHNA and CDR2 SNTAGT. The CDR3 is 13 residues long. V shed 6 bases, J shed 5 bases, and the junction held 5 bases outside the gene matches. CDR3 DNA: TGTGCCAGCAGCCAACAGGGGGATACTGAAGCTTTCTTT. Translation: CASSQQGDTEAFF.

V gene TRBV19 combines with J gene TRBJ2-7, with 8 bases aligning to TRBD1. Germline assignment: CDR1 LNHDA and CDR2 SQIVND (reference sequence). The CDR3 is made up of 14 amino acids. After removal of 6 bases from V and 5 bases from J, the junction contained 9 bases not matched to a gene. CDR3: CASRSGGAINEQYF. In nucleotides, the CDR3 is TGTGCCAGTAGATCAGGGGGCGCGATTAACGAGCAGTACTTC.

This clone came up many times. The chain couples TRBV19 to TRBJ2-7; D is possibly TRBD2 (5 bases). The CDR3 is 14 amino acids. Trimming cost V 1 base and J 9 bases, with 16 bases left between them. CDR1 is LNHDA, CDR2 SQIVND, per germline (reference sequence). The CDR3 sequence: CASSIGGSYEGQYF. DNA for the CDR3: TGTGCCAGTAGTATAGGTGGCAGCTACGAGGGGCAGTACTTC.